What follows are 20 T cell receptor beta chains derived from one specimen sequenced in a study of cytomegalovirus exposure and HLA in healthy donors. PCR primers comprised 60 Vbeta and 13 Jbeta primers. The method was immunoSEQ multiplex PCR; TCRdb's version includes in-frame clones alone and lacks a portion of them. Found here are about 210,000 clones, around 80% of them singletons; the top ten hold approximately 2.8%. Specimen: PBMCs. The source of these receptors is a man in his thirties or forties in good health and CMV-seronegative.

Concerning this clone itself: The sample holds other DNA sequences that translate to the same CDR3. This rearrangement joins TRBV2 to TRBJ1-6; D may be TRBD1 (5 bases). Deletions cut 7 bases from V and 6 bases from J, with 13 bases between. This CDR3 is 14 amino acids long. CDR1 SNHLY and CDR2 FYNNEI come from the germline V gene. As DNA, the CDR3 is TGTGCCAGCACCAGAGACAGTTTTAATTCACCCCTCCACTTT. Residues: CASTRDSFNSPLHF.

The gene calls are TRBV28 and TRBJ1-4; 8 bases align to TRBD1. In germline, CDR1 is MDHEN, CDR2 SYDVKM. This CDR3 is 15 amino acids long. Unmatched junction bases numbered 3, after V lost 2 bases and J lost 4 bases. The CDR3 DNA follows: TGTGCCAGCAGTTTACAGGGGGCGGGTAATGAAAAACTGTTTTTT. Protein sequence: CASSLQGAGNEKLFF.

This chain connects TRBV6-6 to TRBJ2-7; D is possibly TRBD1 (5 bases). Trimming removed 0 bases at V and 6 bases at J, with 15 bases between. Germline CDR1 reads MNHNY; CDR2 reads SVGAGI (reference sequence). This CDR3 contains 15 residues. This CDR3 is CASSYSPGPLPEQYF. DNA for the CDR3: TGTGCCAGCAGTTACTCTCCAGGGCCCCTACCCGAGCAGTACTTC.

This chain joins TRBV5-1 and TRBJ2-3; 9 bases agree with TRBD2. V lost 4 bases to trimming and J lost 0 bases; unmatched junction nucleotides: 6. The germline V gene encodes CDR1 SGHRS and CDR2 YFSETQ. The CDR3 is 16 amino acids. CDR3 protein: CASSLLAGASTDTQYF. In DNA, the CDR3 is TGCGCCAGCAGCCTACTAGCGGGTGCTAGCACAGATACGCAGTATTTT.

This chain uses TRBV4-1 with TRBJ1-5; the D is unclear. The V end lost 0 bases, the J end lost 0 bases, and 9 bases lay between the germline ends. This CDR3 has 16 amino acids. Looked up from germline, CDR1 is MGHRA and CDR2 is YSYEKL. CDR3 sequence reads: CASSQESGFSNQPQHF. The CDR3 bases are TGCGCCAGCAGCCAAGAGTCCGGGTTTAGCAATCAGCCCCAGCATTTT.

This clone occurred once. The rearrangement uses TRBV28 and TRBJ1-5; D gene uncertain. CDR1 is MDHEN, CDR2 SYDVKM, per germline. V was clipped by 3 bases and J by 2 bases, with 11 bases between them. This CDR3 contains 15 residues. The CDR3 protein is CASSFRGYGNQPQHF. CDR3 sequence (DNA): TGTGCCAGCAGTTTTCGAGGGTACGGCAATCAGCCCCAGCATTTT.

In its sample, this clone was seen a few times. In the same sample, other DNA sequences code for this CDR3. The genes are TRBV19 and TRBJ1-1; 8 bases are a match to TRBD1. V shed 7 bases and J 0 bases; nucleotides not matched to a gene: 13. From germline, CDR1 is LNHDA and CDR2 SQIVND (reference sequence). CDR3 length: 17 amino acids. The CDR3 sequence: CASMRTGRAILNTEAFF. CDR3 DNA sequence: TGTGCCAGTATGAGGACAGGGAGGGCGATTTTGAACACTGAAGCTTTCTTT.

CDR3 nucleotides: TGTGCCAGCAGCTTAGACCGGGGGTCAGCCCAGCCCCAGCATTTT. Amino acid sequence: CASSLDRGSAQPQHF. The rearrangement links TRBV7-9 to TRBJ1-5; D might be TRBD1 (5 bases). The germline V gene has CDR1 SEHNR and CDR2 FQNEAQ (reference sequence). V lost 1 base and J lost 7, with 14 bases in between. The CDR3 totals 15 residues.

The CDR3 protein is CASSNFREQETQYF. The CDR3 DNA reads TGTGCCAGCAGTAATTTCAGGGAACAAGAGACCCAGTACTTC. V is TRBV28 and J is TRBJ2-5, with D possibly matching TRBD1 (5 bases). Between the trimmed V and J ends, which lost 5 bases and 2 bases, there was a span of 12 bases. The CDR3 has 14 residues. The germline V gene encodes CDR1 MDHEN and CDR2 SYDVKM.

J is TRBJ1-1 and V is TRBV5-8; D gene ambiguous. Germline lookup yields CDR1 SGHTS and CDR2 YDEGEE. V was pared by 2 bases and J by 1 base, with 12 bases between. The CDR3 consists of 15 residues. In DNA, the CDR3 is TGTGCCAGCAGCTTACACCCGGACTGGAACACTGAAGCTTTCTTT. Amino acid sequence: CASSLHPDWNTEAFF.

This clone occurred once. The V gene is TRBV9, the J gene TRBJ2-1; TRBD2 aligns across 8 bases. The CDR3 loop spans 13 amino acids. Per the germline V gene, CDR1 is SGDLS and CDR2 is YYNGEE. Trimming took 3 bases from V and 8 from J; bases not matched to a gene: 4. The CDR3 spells CASSGLARDEQFF. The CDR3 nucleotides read TGTGCCAGCAGCGGACTAGCGAGGGATGAGCAGTTCTTC.

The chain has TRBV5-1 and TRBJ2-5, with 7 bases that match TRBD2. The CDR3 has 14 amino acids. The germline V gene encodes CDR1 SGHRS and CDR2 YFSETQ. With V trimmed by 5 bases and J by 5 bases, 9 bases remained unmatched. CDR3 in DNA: TGCGCCAGCAGTTTTGGGGGGGTCTTCGAGACCCAGTACTTC. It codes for CASSFGGVFETQYF.

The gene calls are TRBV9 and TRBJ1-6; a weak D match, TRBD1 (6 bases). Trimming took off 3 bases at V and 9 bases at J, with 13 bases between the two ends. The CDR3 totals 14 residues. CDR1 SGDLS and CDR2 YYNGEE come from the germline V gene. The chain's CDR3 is CASSEQGSGSPLHF. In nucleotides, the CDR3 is TGTGCCAGCAGCGAACAGGGCTCGGGTTCACCCCTCCACTTT.

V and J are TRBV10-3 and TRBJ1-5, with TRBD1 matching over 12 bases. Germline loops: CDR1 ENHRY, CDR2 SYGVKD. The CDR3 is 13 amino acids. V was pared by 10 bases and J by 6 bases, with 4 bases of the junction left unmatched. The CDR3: CASRDRGRQPQHF. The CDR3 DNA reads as TGTGCCAGCCGGGACAGGGGGCGTCAGCCCCAGCATTTT.

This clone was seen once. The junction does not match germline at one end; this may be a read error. The CDR3 sequence: CASSHSRGGERQGKTISGASVLTF. CDR3 bases: TGTGCCAGCAGCCACTCACGAGGAGGGGAGCGACAGGGAAAGACGATCTCTGGGGCCAGCGTCCTGACTTTC. The chain uses TRBV4-2 and TRBJ2-6, with D possibly matching TRBD1 (7 bases). The CDR3 has 24 amino acids. The germline V gene encodes CDR1 LGHNA and CDR2 YNFKEQ.

The CDR3 region has the DNA TGTGCCAGCAGTAACCTACAGGGGGCCCTCTACGAGCAGTACTTC. It is translated as CASSNLQGALYEQYF. The chain uses TRBV28 and TRBJ2-7; 9 bases are a match to TRBD1. Unmatched junction bases numbered 8, after V lost 5 bases and J lost 3 bases. The CDR3 loop spans 15 amino acids. The V gene's germline CDR1 is MDHEN and CDR2 SYDVKM.

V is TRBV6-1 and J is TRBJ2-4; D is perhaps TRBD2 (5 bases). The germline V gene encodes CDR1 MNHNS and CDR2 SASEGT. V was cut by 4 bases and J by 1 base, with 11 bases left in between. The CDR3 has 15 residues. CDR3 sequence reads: CASSAGLFAKNIQYF. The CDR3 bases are TGTGCCAGCAGTGCAGGACTCTTCGCCAAAAACATTCAGTACTTC.

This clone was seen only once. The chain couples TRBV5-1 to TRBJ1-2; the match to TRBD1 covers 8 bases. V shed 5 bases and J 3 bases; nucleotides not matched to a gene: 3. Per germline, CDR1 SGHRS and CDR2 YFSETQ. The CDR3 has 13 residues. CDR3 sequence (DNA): TGCGCCAGCAGATCGGACAGGGACTATGGCTACACCTTC. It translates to CASRSDRDYGYTF.

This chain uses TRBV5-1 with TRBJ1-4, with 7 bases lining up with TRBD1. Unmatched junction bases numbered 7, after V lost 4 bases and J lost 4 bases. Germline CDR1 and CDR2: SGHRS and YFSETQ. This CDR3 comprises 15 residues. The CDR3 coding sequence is TGCGCCAGCAGCCTGACTGGGACAGTTAATGAAAAACTGTTTTTT. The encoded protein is CASSLTGTVNEKLFF.

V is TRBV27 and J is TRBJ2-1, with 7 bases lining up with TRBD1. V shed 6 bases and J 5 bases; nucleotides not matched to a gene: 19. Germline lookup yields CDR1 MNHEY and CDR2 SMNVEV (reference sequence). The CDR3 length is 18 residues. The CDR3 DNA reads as TGTGCCAGCAGCACCACCCCCAGACAGGGCGGGCGGGACAATGAGCAGTTCTTC. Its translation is CASSTTPRQGGRDNEQFF.